A selection of T cell receptor beta chains follows, all from one sample in a study of cytomegalovirus exposure and HLA in healthy donors. Some clones are missing from TCRdb's copy, which holds only in-frame ones; the method was immunoSEQ multiplex PCR. The sample includes 65,000 to 70,000 clones, about 90% of them seen just once. Sequencing was carried out using PBMCs. The receptors stem from a man between 18 and 35 years old in good health and CMV-seronegative. CDR3s include the opening cysteine and the closing phenylalanine or tryptophan. Each record gives: V gene, J gene, clone size, D gene, CDR3 DNA, CDR3 protein. The D gene is left open where the match is weak. Clone size appears in some rows only: once, few, many, or a class for an expanded clone.

>TRBV12-2|TRBJ1-5|NA|NA
TGTGCAAGTCGCTTAAGGGGGCCTCAGCCCCAGCATTTT
CASRLRGPQPQHF
>TRBV4-2|TRBJ2-1|NA|TRBD2
TGTGCCAGCAGCCAAGATGATTGGGGGACTAGCGGGAGAAGTGAGCAGTTCTTC
CASSQDDWGTSGRSEQFF
>TRBV28|TRBJ2-1|NA|TRBD1
TGTGCCAGCAGTGCAGGGGGCAATGAGCAGTTCTTC
CASSAGGNEQFF
>TRBV5-6|TRBJ2-1|NA|NA
TGTGCCAGCAGCTCGGGAGGTCCGGGGGGCGTTAGGAATGAGCAGTTCTTC
CASSSGGPGGVRNEQFF
>TRBV6-6|TRBJ2-7|NA|NA
TGTGCCAGCAGTTACTCTTCCGACACCCACTCTTACGAGCAGTACTTC
CASSYSSDTHSYEQYF
>TRBV15|TRBJ2-7|NA|TRBD2
TGTGCCACCAGCAGAGATCGGATGGGGGAGGGCTACGAGCAGTACTTC
CATSRDRMGEGYEQYF
>TRBV11-2|TRBJ1-1|NA|NA
TGTGCCAGCAGTTATAAGAGGGCGGGAAAGAACACTGAAGCTTTCTTT
CASSYKRAGKNTEAFF
>TRBV2|TRBJ2-3|NA|TRBD1
TGTGCCACCCCGGAAGGACAGGCCACAGATACGCAGTATTTT
CATPEGQATDTQYF
>TRBV9|TRBJ2-1|NA|TRBD1
TGTGCCAGCAGCGGCCGGGACAGGGGTTCCTACAATGAGCAGTTCTTC
CASSGRDRGSYNEQFF
>TRBV5-6|TRBJ1-2|few|TRBD1
TGTGCCAGCAGCTTGGTACAGGGGAGGTCCTATGGCTACACCTTC
CASSLVQGRSYGYTF
>TRBV2|TRBJ2-1|once|NA
TGTGCCAGCAGTGAACGCGAACACAATGAGCAGTTCTTC
CASSEREHNEQFF
>TRBV5-5|TRBJ2-1|NA|NA
TGTGCCAGCAGCCCTGGGGGGAGGTTACAATTGGAGCAGTTCTTC
CASSPGGRLQLEQFF
>TRBV6-6|TRBJ1-3|NA|NA
TGTGCCAGCAGCCAGGACAGAAGAGCAGGAAACACCATATATTTT
CASSQDRRAGNTIYF
>TRBV19|TRBJ2-1|NA|TRBD2
TGTGCCAGTAACCCGGGGCTAGCGGGAGTTACCTCCTACAATGAGCAGTTCTTC
CASNPGLAGVTSYNEQFF
>TRBV5-5|TRBJ2-7|NA|NA
TGTGCCAGCAGCCTATATAAAGGAGAGGGCTACGAGCAGTACTTC
CASSLYKGEGYEQYF
>TRBV27|TRBJ2-3|NA|TRBD1
TGTGCCAGCAGCAATCGACAGGGGGCGAGCACAGATACGCAGTATTTT
CASSNRQGASTDTQYF